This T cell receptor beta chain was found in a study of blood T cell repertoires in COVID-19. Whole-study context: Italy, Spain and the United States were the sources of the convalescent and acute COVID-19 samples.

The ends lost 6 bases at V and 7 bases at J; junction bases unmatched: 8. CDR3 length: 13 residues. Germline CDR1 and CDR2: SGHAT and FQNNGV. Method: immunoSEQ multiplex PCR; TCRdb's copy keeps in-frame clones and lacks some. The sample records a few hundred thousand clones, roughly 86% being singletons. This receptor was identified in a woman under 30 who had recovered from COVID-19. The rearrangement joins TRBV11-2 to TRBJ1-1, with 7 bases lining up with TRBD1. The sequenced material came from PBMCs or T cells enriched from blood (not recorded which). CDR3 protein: CASSRDRADEAFF. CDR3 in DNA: TGTGCCAGCAGTCGAGACAGGGCAGATGAAGCTTTCTTT.